These 5 T cell receptor beta chains originate from one sample sequenced in a study of blood T cell repertoires in COVID-19. The table came from immunoSEQ multiplex PCR; TCRdb's copy has only in-frame clones and leaves some out. Here the sample spans under 20,000 clones, roughly 86% being singletons. Material for sequencing was peripheral blood. The receptor set was obtained from a human donor in a cohort sampled during active COVID-19.

This clone was counted a single time. The chain uses TRBV2 and TRBJ2-1; D might be TRBD2 (6 bases). Germline loops: CDR1 SNHLY, CDR2 FYNNEI. V was cut by 2 bases and J by 4 bases, with 12 bases left in between. This CDR3 has 15 residues. The CDR3 nucleotides are TGTGCCAGCAGTGAATTGGGGAGGTCTTACAATGAGCAGTTCTTC. The encoded protein is CASSELGRSYNEQFF.

The V gene is TRBV18, the J gene TRBJ2-1, with D hard to call. CDR1 and CDR2 from the germline V gene are KGHSH and LQKENI. Trimming took 3 bases from V and 0 from J, leaving 6 bases between them. This CDR3 region has 14 residues. The CDR3 DNA follows: TGTGCCAGCTCACCCAGAAGCTCCTACAATGAGCAGTTCTTC. Translating it yields CASSPRSSYNEQFF.

This clone was counted only a few times. The chain is built from TRBV28 and TRBJ2-5, with a possible D match to TRBD2 (5 bases). Between the trimmed V and J ends, which lost 7 bases and 1 base, there was a span of 16 bases. Germline V CDR1 and CDR2: MDHEN, SYDVKM. The CDR3 length is 15 residues. The chain's CDR3 is CASTSRGLGQETQYF. As DNA, the CDR3 is TGTGCCAGCACCTCGAGAGGGTTGGGCCAAGAGACCCAGTACTTC.

V usage is TRBV7-8 and J usage is TRBJ2-7; D might be TRBD1 (5 bases). The CDR3 covers 14 residues. V lost 1 base and J 6 bases, leaving 13 bases between the germline ends. Germline V gene sequence: CDR1 SGHVS, CDR2 FQNEAQ. The CDR3 DNA reads TGTGCCAGCAGCTTAGGGGTCAGGGCTGGCGAGCAGTACTTC. Amino acid sequence: CASSLGVRAGEQYF.

The chain couples TRBV5-1 to TRBJ2-6; TRBD1 matches 8 bases. The CDR3 runs to 13 residues. In germline, CDR1 is SGHRS, CDR2 YFSETQ. Trimming cost V 0 bases and J 17 bases; bases outside gene matches: 7. The CDR3 here is CASSLDPQGGMTF. The DNA for the CDR3 is TGCGCCAGCAGCTTGGACCCACAGGGGGGCATGACTTTC.